This T cell receptor (beta chain) stems from a study of T cells in tumors after PD-1 blockade. Study-wide background: Treatment was either pembrolizumab 200 mg every 3 weeks or cemiplimab 350 mg every 2 weeks.

The study's findings and limits: After therapy, most expanded exhausted CD8+ clones were absent pre-treatment, suggesting clonal replacement.

A remark on this clone: Its antigen is still unknown.

The time point was: first of two pre-therapy site-matched biopsies two to three months apart. Tumor or blood genomic DNA was sequenced, with inputs of about 550 ng to 6,500 ng. Method: immunoSEQ multiplex PCR; TCRdb's copy keeps in-frame clones and lacks some. Here the sample spans 3,900 or so clones, around 67% being singletons. The CDR3 is made up of 17 amino acids. Germline-derived CDR1 and CDR2 are LNHDA and SQIVND (reference sequence). Trimming shortened V by 5 bases and J by 1 base, and 20 bases separated the two germline ends. V gene TRBV19 combines with J gene TRBJ1-1, with a weak D call TRBD1 (6 bases). This specimen was tumor tissue, taken before anti-PD-1 treatment. The source of this sequence is a human donor with basal cell carcinoma. CDR3 protein: CASSLGGLTGRNTEAFF. The CDR3 bases are TGTGCCAGTAGTCTCGGGGGGCTTACAGGGAGGAACACTGAAGCTTTCTTT. Full variable domain (remainder filled in from reference TRBV19 and TRBJ1-1): DGGITQSPKYLFRKEGQNVTLSCEQNLNHDAMYWYRQDPGQGLRLIYYSQIVNDFQKGDIAEGYSVSREKKESFPLTVTSAQKNPTAFYLCASSLGGLTGRNTEAFFGQGTRLTVV.